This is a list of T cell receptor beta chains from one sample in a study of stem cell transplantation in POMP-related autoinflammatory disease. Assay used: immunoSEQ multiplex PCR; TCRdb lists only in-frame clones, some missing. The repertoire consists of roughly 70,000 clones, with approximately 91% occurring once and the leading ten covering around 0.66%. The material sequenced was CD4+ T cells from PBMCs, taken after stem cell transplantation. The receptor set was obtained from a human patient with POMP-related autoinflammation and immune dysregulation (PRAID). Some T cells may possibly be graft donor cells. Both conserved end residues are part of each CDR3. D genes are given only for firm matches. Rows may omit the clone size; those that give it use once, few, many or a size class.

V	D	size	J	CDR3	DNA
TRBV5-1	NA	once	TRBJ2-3	CASSFSGAGTTQYF	TGCGCCAGCAGCTTCTCAGGGGCAGGGACTACGCAGTATTTT
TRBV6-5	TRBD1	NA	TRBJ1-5	CASKFVGQGNQPQHF	TGTGCCAGCAAGTTCGTAGGACAGGGGAATCAGCCCCAGCATTTT
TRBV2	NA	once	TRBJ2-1	CASRGGRDEQFF	TGTGCCAGCAGAGGGGGAAGGGATGAGCAGTTCTTC
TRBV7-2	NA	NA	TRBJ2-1	CASSYHRVAYNEQFF	TGTGCCAGCAGCTACCACAGGGTAGCCTACAATGAGCAGTTCTTC
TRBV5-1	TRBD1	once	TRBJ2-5	CASSLGQGVGETQYF	TGCGCCAGCAGCTTGGGGCAGGGGGTAGGAGAGACCCAGTACTTC
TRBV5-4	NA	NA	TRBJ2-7	CASSPRTGEQYF	TGTGCCAGCAGCCCCCGAACCGGGGAGCAGTACTTC
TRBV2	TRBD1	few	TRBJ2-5	CASRETGAPQETQYF	TGTGCCAGCAGGGAGACAGGGGCCCCTCAAGAGACCCAGTACTTC
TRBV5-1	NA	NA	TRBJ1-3	CASRGGVGNTIYF	TGCGCCAGCAGGGGGGGCGTAGGAAACACCATATATTTT
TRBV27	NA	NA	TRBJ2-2	CASSLSGTLKAGELFF	TGTGCCAGCAGTTTATCGGGGACTCTAAAGGCCGGGGAGCTGTTTTTT
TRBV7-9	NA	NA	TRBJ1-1	CASSLDRYPTEAFF	TGTGCCAGCAGCTTAGATCGATATCCCACTGAAGCTTTCTTT
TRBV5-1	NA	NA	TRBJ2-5	CASSFSRAAGETQYF	TGCGCCAGCAGCTTCAGCCGGGCCGCGGGGGAGACCCAGTACTTC
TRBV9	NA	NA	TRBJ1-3	CASRSTGNTIYF	TGTGCCAGCAGATCTACAGGAAACACCATATATTTT
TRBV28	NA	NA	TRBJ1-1	CASSSRPEAFF	TGTGCCAGCAGTTCCAGGCCTGAAGCTTTCTTT
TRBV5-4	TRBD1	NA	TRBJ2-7	CASSLAGQPPEQYF	TGTGCCAGCAGCTTGGCGGGACAGCCTCCCGAGCAGTACTTC